This TCR beta chain was observed in a study of T-cell reconstitution after alpha-beta-depleted transplantation in children. General observations from the study: Most T-cell counts and diversity one year after the transplant came from T cells that were newly produced.

Germline V gene data show CDR1 as MDHEN and CDR2 as SYDVKM. V was trimmed by 3 bases and J by 0 bases, leaving 12 bases between them. CDR3 length: 15 amino acids. Unique molecular identifiers were incorporated during preparation of the TCRbeta library. TCRdb independently ran MiXCR on the PCR reads; one entry per CDR3 protein. The sample holds about 280,000 distinct CDR3 sequences; about 9.9% are singletons and the top ten take around a quarter. There are many counts of this clonotype. Antigen: not known. The sample was peripheral blood, taken 180 days after TCRalphabeta/CD19-depleted stem cell transplant. The chain recombines TRBV28 with TRBJ2-7; no clear D. The TCR was taken from a male patient aged 2-15 years who had a stem cell transplant for chronic granulomatous disease, so the T cells may come from the graft donor. CDR3 region: CASSFIALSSYEQYF. The CDR3 coding sequence is TGTGCCAGCAGTTTTATCGCCTTAAGCTCCTACGAGCAGTACTTC.